The 15 T cell receptor beta chains below come from one sample, sequenced in a study of resident and recirculating memory T cells in vitiligo. Only in-frame clones appear in the TCRdb table, and some are missing; sequencing was by immunoSEQ multiplex PCR. The sample records 75,000 to 95,000 clones, 92% being singletons. Material: blood. These receptors all come from a male donor with vitiligo.

The chain is built from TRBV28 and TRBJ2-3; TRBD2 might be the D (6 bases). From germline, CDR1 is MDHEN and CDR2 SYDVKM. Trimming removed 6 bases at V and 2 bases at J, with 12 bases between. The CDR3 runs to 14 residues. The CDR3 loop is CASRLGLNTDTQYF. CDR3 in DNA: TGTGCCAGCAGATTGGGACTGAACACAGATACGCAGTATTTT.

The chain couples TRBV11-3 to TRBJ2-6; D is ambiguous. Germline-derived CDR1 and CDR2 are SGHNT and YENEEA. CDR3 length: 16 amino acids. With 0 bases removed from V and 0 bases from J, the gap between germline ends came to 6 bases. CDR3 DNA: TGTGCCAGCAGCTTAGAGATAGCCTCTGGGGCCAACGTCCTGACTTTC. Encoded protein: CASSLEIASGANVLTF.

The chain couples TRBV2 to TRBJ1-1; no clear D. The CDR3 sequence is 15 residues long. The germline V gene encodes CDR1 SNHLY and CDR2 FYNNEI. V shed 6 bases and J shed 5 bases, with 19 bases lying between them. Written as DNA, the CDR3 is TGTGCCAGCAGACCCCGGAGGGAGGGTCGGACTGAAGCTTTCTTT. Protein product: CASRPRREGRTEAFF.

This chain links TRBV4-1 with TRBJ2-2; 10 bases align to TRBD2. The CDR3 is 16 residues long. Germline trimming cut 4 bases from V and 0 bases from J; bases unmatched to any gene: 2. Germline CDR1 is MGHRA and CDR2 is YSYEKL. The CDR3 DNA reads TGCGCCAGCAGCCTTAGCGGGAGGTCGAACACCGGGGAGCTGTTTTTT. This translates into CASSLSGRSNTGELFF.

The V call is TRBV4-1, the J call TRBJ2-4; the match to TRBD1 covers 8 bases. After removal of 4 bases from V and 0 bases from J, the junction contained 17 bases not matched to a gene. The CDR3 sequence is 20 residues long. Germline V CDR1 and CDR2: MGHRA, YSYEKL. Here the CDR3 reads CASSPQGRTGRLVAKNIQYF. In DNA form, the CDR3 reads TGCGCCAGCAGCCCACAGGGCAGGACAGGGCGTTTGGTAGCCAAAAACATTCAGTACTTC.

The chain recombines TRBV7-3 with TRBJ2-3; 10 nucleotides match TRBD2. The CDR3 has 15 amino acids. Germline V gene lookup returns CDR1 SGHTA and CDR2 FQGTGA. Trimming cost V 4 bases and J 2 bases; bases outside gene matches: 3. CDR3 DNA: TGTGCCAGCAGCTCTAGCGGGGGCCACACAGATACGCAGTATTTT. Protein product: CASSSSGGHTDTQYF.

V usage is TRBV28 and J usage is TRBJ2-7; possibly TRBD2 for D (6 bases). Trimming pared 8 bases from V and 1 base from J, leaving 18 bases between. The CDR3 loop spans 15 amino acids. From germline, CDR1 is MDHEN and CDR2 SYDVKM. The CDR3 spells CASDPASESSYEQYF. CDR3 nucleotide sequence: TGTGCCAGCGACCCGGCTAGCGAGAGTTCCTACGAGCAGTACTTC.

The rearrangement joins TRBV7-2 to TRBJ1-2; TRBD1 aligns across 9 bases. The CDR3 has 15 residues. Germline-derived CDR1 and CDR2 are SGHTA and FQGNSA. The J segment lost 4 bases and the V segment lost 5 bases, leaving 8 bases of the junction unmatched. CDR3 in DNA: TGTGCCAGCAGCCTGGGACAGGGCCCTAGCTATGGCTACACCTTC. Encoded protein: CASSLGQGPSYGYTF.

V is TRBV4-1 and J is TRBJ1-4; unclear D gene. CDR3 length equals 15 residues. Trimming shortened V by 1 base and J by 11 bases, and 17 bases separated the two germline ends. The V gene's germline CDR1 is MGHRA and CDR2 YSYEKL. As DNA, the CDR3 is TGCGCCAGCAGCCAAGGGTGGTTCCGGGTGGCGAAACTGTTTTTT. It yields the protein CASSQGWFRVAKLFF.

This clone was counted a single time. J is TRBJ1-2 and V is TRBV4-1; D unclear. V was trimmed by 2 bases and J by 4 bases, leaving 14 bases between them. The CDR3 is made up of 15 amino acids. The germline V gene has CDR1 MGHRA and CDR2 YSYEKL. CDR3 sequence (DNA): TGCGCCAGCAGCCAACCCCTCACGCGGGGCTATGGCTACACCTTC. This encodes CASSQPLTRGYGYTF.

The rearrangement links TRBV9 to TRBJ2-3, with 10 bases identical to TRBD2. The CDR3 has 16 amino acids. Germline CDR1 is SGDLS and CDR2 is YYNGEE. Trimming at V came to 0 bases and at J to 6 bases, leaving 7 bases not matched to a gene. In DNA form, the CDR3 reads TGTGCCAGCAGCGTAGGACTAGCGGGCACGCAGGATACGCAGTATTTT. This gives the protein CASSVGLAGTQDTQYF.

V is TRBV5-8 and J is TRBJ2-1; 9 bases fit TRBD2. The CDR3 runs 18 residues. V dropped 1 base and J dropped 7; count of bases not matched to a gene: 15. Germline-derived CDR1 and CDR2 are SGHTS and YDEGEE. DNA for the CDR3: TGTGCCAGCAGCTTGACGTCGGGCGCGGGAGGGCCCAGGAATGAGCAGTTCTTC. Amino acids: CASSLTSGAGGPRNEQFF. The whole variable domain, remainder taken from reference TRBV5-8 and TRBJ2-1, is EAGVTQSPTHLIKTRGQQATLRCSPISGHTSVYWYQQALGLGLQFLLWYDEGEERNRGNFPPRFSGRQFPNYSSELNVNALELEDSALYLCASSLTSGAGGPRNEQFFGPGTRLTVL.

The V and J genes are TRBV7-2 and TRBJ2-5, with TRBD2 identical over 8 bases. J was trimmed by 2 bases and V by 0 bases; bases with no gene match: 5. CDR3 length: 16 residues. The germline gives CDR1 SGHTA, CDR2 FQGNSA. The CDR3 DNA is TGTGCCAGCAGCTTAGCTAGCGGGACTTCTCAAGAGACCCAGTACTTC. It codes for CASSLASGTSQETQYF.

The V gene is TRBV9, the J gene TRBJ2-3, with a weak D call TRBD2 (6 bases). Germline-derived CDR1 and CDR2 are SGDLS and YYNGEE. This CDR3 has 16 amino acids. V was clipped by 0 bases and J by 1 base, with 12 bases between them. In DNA, the CDR3 is TGTGCCAGCAGCGTAGGAGGCGGGACCCGCACAGATACGCAGTATTTT. As protein: CASSVGGGTRTDTQYF.

The rearrangement joins TRBV7-9 to TRBJ2-1; 12 bases map to TRBD2. After removal of 3 bases from V and 5 bases from J, the junction contained 11 bases not matched to a gene. CDR1 SEHNR and CDR2 FQNEAQ come from the germline V gene (reference sequence). The CDR3 has 18 residues. In nucleotides, the CDR3 is TGTGCCAGCAGCTTGCCTCCCAGACTAGCGGGAGTGCACAATGAGCAGTTCTTC. Translation: CASSLPPRLAGVHNEQFF.